This T cell receptor beta chain was obtained from a study of T-cell reconstitution after alpha-beta-depleted transplantation in children (dated by TCRdb to between 2015 and 2016). With respect to the entire study: Using TCR repertoire profiling, the study followed T-cell immune reconstitution in a quantitative way in children after TCRalphabeta/CD19-depleted allogeneic hematopoietic cell transplantation.

The sample holds a few counts of this clonotype. This receptor's antigen is unknown. No clone much larger than this one lies a single base away; base qualities are absent. The sample's treatment or condition label, in plain terms: allogeneic hematopoietic cell transplantation with graft depleted of TCRalphabeta T cells and CD19 B cells. The transplant recipients were children given TCRalphabeta/CD19-depleted allogeneic hematopoietic cell grafts. The paper's findings and limits, for the study overall: Hyperexpanded clone frequencies declined over subsequent months; after one year, T-cell counts and TCRbeta diversity were mostly attributed to newly produced T cells. In some patients, high TCRbeta diversity at day 60 was attributed to recipient T cells and intrathymic progenitors that had survived conditioning. The apparently early alphabetaT-cell count recovery about two months after transplant was reportedly dependent on only several hundred rapidly expanded clones derived from non-depleted graft cells.

The protocol used for the library was PCR. TCRdb shows the sequencer as Illumina HiSeq 2500. To normalize quantification of the TCRbeta repertoire, the TCR libraries were built with molecular barcoding that relied on unique molecular identifiers. The raw public reads went through TCRdb reprocessing: fastp at Q25, MiXCR clone calling, in-frame beta chains kept. Each entry merges the rows of one CDR3 protein and shows their most common DNA and genes. The sample yields 670,000 or so distinct CDR3 sequences; around 13% were counted once. The ten largest clones take up around 0.79% of the sample. The receptor's source is a girl aged 2 to 9 with congenital amegakaryocytic thrombocytopenia, due to receive a stem cell transplant. The specimen comprised PBMCs, sampled before TCRalphabeta/CD19-depleted stem cell transplant.

CDR3 reads: CASSRTGVYNEQFF. The DNA sequence is TGTGCCAGCAGCCGGACAGGGGTCTACAATGAGCAGTTCTTC. The rearranged segments are TRBV5-8 and TRBJ2-1, and TRBD1 matches 9 of the central bases. Trimming takes 4 bases off V and 3 bases off J; junction bases not matched to a gene: 2. The CDR3 runs 14 residues from the cysteine to the phenylalanine. The entry retains the CDR3 DNA only, 42 bases that are in frame from base 1. CDR1 and CDR2, per the germline V gene, are SGHTS and YDEGEE.